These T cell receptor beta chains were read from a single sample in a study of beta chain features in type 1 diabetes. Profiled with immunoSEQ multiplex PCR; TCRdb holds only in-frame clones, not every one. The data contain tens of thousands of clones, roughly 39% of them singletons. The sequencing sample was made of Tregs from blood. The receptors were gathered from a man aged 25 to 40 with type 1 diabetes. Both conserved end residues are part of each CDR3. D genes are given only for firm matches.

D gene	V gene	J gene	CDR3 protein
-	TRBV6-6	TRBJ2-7	CASRIDGYEQYF
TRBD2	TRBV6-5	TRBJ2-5	CASSTSAQETQYF
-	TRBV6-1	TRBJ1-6	CASSEARPLHF
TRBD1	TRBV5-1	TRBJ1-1	CASSWDSTEAFF
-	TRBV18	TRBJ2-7	CASSPGLISYEQYF
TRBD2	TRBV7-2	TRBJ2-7	CASSQTLAGGEQYF
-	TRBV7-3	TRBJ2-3	CASSFSASADTQYF
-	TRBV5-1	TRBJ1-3	CASSLGQADGNTIYF
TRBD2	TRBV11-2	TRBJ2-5	CASSPQRGQETQYF
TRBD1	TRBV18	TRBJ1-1	CASSTGQGSFNTEAFF
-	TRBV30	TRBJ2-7	CAWAYHRESYEQYF
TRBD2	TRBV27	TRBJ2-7	CASTLRASGEPSYEQYF
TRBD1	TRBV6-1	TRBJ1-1	CASTRQGNTEAFF
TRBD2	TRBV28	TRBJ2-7	CASIGSLAGVYEQYF
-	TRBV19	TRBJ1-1	CASSSQKNTEAFF
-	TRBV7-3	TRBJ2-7	CASSPAAGYEQYF
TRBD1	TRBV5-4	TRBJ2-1	CASSLQTGENEQFF
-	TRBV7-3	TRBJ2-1	CASSPPEMGSSYNEQFF
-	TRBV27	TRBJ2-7	CASRLQDSPIEQYF
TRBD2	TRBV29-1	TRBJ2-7	CSVSSGSDTYEQYF
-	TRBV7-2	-	CASSSRDTRFYEQYF
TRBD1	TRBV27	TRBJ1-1	CASSYRGTGNMNTEAFF
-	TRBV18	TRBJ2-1	CASSVSTSYNEQFF
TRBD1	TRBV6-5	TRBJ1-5	CASSYDRGRQPQHF
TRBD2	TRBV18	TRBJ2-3	CASSSVAGGTADTQYF
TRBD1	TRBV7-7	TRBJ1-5	CASSRLDRGRNQPQHF
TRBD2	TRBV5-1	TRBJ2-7	CASSSLAGANYEQYF
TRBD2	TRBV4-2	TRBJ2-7	CASSQARTSAEQYF
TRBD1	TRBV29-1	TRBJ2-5	CSVAGTVYGVSQETQYF
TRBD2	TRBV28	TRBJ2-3	CASSRAGGVDTQYF